This is a list of T cell receptor beta chains from one sample in a study of T cells in Graves' hyperthyroidism and ophthalmopathy. TCRdb processed the multiplex PCR reads anew with MiXCR; each CDR3 protein has one entry. This sample has about 360,000 distinct CDR3 sequences, with roughly 13% found just once. What was sequenced was blood. These receptors all stem from a woman aged 18-30 years with Graves' hyperthyroidism. Each CDR3 is given with its conserved first and last residue. A D gene is named only where the DNA matches it firmly. Some rows have no size entry. The others give once, few or many, or a class for an expanded clone.

clone size,V gene,J gene,D gene,CDR3 protein,CDR3 DNA
-,TRBV30,TRBJ2-3,TRBD2,CAWSVPRGGITDTQYF,TGTGCCTGGAGTGTCCCGCGCGGGGGGATTACAGATACGCAGTATTTT
-,TRBV27,TRBJ1-5,-,CASSDLADYSQPQHF,TGTGCCAGCAGTGATCTCGCGGATTACAGTCAGCCCCAGCATTTT
many,TRBV7-9,TRBJ1-2,-,CASSNFPWTEGGRDYGYTF,TGTGCCAGCAGCAATTTCCCGTGGACAGAGGGGGGCAGGGACTATGGCTACACCTTC
-,TRBV3-1,TRBJ1-2,-,CASSLLKGFHYGYTF,TGTGCCAGCAGCCTCCTAAAGGGATTTCACTATGGCTACACCTTC
-,TRBV27,TRBJ2-1,TRBD1,CASRPAGGAKDEQFF,TGTGCCAGCAGACCCGCAGGGGGCGCTAAGGATGAGCAGTTCTTC
-,TRBV6-2/TRBV6-3,TRBJ1-1,-,CASSRPEVWSKTEAFF,TGTGCCAGCAGCCGACCGGAGGTCTGGTCCAAGACTGAAGCTTTCTTT
many,TRBV24-1,TRBJ2-3,-,CATSERKGRNTQYF,TGTGCCACCAGTGAACGGAAGGGGAGAAATACGCAGTATTTT
-,TRBV4-1,TRBJ1-2,-,CASSQVYSGFYGYTF,TGCGCCAGCAGCCAAGTTTACAGTGGGTTCTATGGCTACACCTTC
many,TRBV7-9,TRBJ1-1,-,CASSGLYTEAFF,TGTGCCAGCAGTGGACTGTACACTGAAGCTTTCTTT
many,TRBV2,TRBJ2-3,-,CASSEPTSYTLTDTQYF,TGTGCCAGCAGTGAACCCACTAGCTATACTCTCACAGATACGCAGTATTTT
-,TRBV3-1,TRBJ1-5,-,CASSQGAGRPQHF,TGTGCCAGCAGCCAGGGGGCAGGGCGGCCCCAGCATTTT
many,TRBV27,TRBJ2-1,-,CASSPGPGAEQFF,TGTGCCAGCAGTCCCGGACCGGGGGCTGAGCAGTTCTTC
many,TRBV6-1,TRBJ2-2,-,CASSYGGMLFTGELFF,TGTGCCAGCAGTTATGGGGGAATGTTATTCACCGGGGAGCTGTTTTTT
many,TRBV7-2,TRBJ2-2,TRBD2,CASSLNPGEGNTGELFF,TGTGCCAGCAGCTTAAACCCTGGGGAGGGGAACACCGGGGAGCTGTTTTTT
many,TRBV4-1,TRBJ2-3,-,CASSHESTDTQYF,TGCGCCAGCAGCCACGAATCCACAGATACGCAGTATTTT
many,TRBV9,TRBJ2-3,-,CASSLYEGGTDTQYF,TGTGCCAGCAGCCTTTATGAGGGGGGCACAGATACGCAGTATTTT
-,TRBV12-3/TRBV12-4,TRBJ1-2,-,CASEGRKYGYTF,TGTGCCAGCGAAGGACGGAAGTATGGCTACACCTTC
many,TRBV20-1,TRBJ1-1,-,CSARSAAGAEAFF,TGCAGTGCCAGATCGGCCGCGGGCGCTGAAGCTTTCTTT
many,TRBV20-1,TRBJ2-7,TRBD1,CSGRGQGNSDEQYF,TGCAGTGGCCGGGGACAGGGAAATTCCGACGAGCAGTACTTC
many,TRBV5-1,TRBJ2-7,TRBD1,CASSLRQGYEQYF,TGTGCCAGCAGTTTAAGACAGGGGTACGAGCAGTACTTC
many,TRBV5-1,TRBJ2-5,-,CASSLEPSEETQYF,TGCGCCAGCAGCTTGGAGCCAAGTGAAGAGACCCAGTACTTC
few,TRBV10-3,TRBJ1-2,-,CAISQDGAYGYTF,TGTGCCATCAGTCAAGACGGCGCCTATGGCTACACCTTC
many,TRBV15,TRBJ2-1,-,CATSRPATTMDEQFF,TGTGCCACCAGCAGACCTGCAACCACTATGGATGAGCAGTTCTTC
many,TRBV7-3,TRBJ1-1,TRBD1,CASSSPGGGVNTEAFF,TGTGCCAGCAGCTCCCCAGGGGGGGGTGTGAACACTGAAGCTTTCTTT
many,TRBV2,TRBJ1-6,TRBD1,CASREGQGFGDSPLHF,TGTGCCAGCAGGGAGGGACAGGGCTTCGGTGATTCACCCCTCCACTTT
few,TRBV19,TRBJ1-2,-,CASSIQGVRFGYTF,TGTGCCAGTAGTATCCAGGGAGTCCGCTTCGGCTACACCTTC
many,TRBV6-1,TRBJ2-2,TRBD1,CATLTGGTGELFF,TGTGCCACCCTAACAGGGGGCACCGGGGAGCTGTTTTTT
few,TRBV9,TRBJ1-2,TRBD1,CASSEQGGGGQDYGYTF,TGTGCCAGCAGCGAACAGGGGGGGGGCGGGCAGGACTATGGCTACACCTTC
-,TRBV19,TRBJ2-1,TRBD2,CASLNPAGDEQFF,TGTGCCAGCCTAAACCCAGCGGGGGATGAGCAGTTCTTC
many,TRBV7-2,TRBJ2-3,TRBD2,CASSSTSGVPTDTQYF,TGTGCCAGCAGCTCCACTAGCGGGGTGCCCACAGATACGCAGTATTTT
many,TRBV28,TRBJ2-1,-,CASSLPGVGNEQFF,TGTGCCAGCAGTTTGCCGGGAGTGGGGAATGAGCAGTTCTTC
many,TRBV6-1,TRBJ2-7,TRBD1,CASSRTGSSYEQYF,TGTGCCAGCAGCCGGACAGGCAGCTCCTACGAGCAGTACTTC
many,TRBV12-3/TRBV12-4,TRBJ2-7,-,CASRFSGYSYEQYF,TGTGCCAGCAGATTTAGCGGATACTCCTACGAGCAGTACTTC
many,TRBV19,TRBJ2-2,-,CASSSNYATSRTGELFF,TGTGCCAGTAGTTCCAATTACGCGACTAGTCGTACCGGGGAGCTGTTTTTT
few,TRBV7-8,TRBJ2-5,-,CASSQSGEIGETQYF,TGTGCCAGCAGCCAATCGGGGGAGATTGGAGAGACCCAGTACTTC
few,TRBV7-2,TRBJ2-2,TRBD2,CASSLIGLAAGTGELFF,TGTGCCAGCAGCTTAATCGGACTAGCGGCTGGGACCGGGGAGCTGTTTTTT
-,TRBV5-1,TRBJ2-3,TRBD2,CASSLPGTSGGATDTQYF,TGCGCCAGCAGCTTACCCGGGACTAGCGGGGGGGCCACAGATACGCAGTATTTT
many,TRBV5-1,TRBJ2-7,TRBD1,CASSFDREEQYF,TGCGCCAGCAGCTTTGACAGGGAGGAGCAGTACTTC
many,TRBV27,TRBJ2-7,TRBD1,CASRLGQGSSYEQYF,TGTGCCAGCAGGTTAGGACAGGGGAGCTCCTACGAGCAGTACTTC
-,TRBV2,TRBJ2-3,TRBD1,CASRVLGTGGSTDTQYF,TGTGCCAGCAGAGTACTGGGGACAGGGGGAAGCACAGATACGCAGTATTTT
many,TRBV29-1,TRBJ1-1,TRBD1,CSVDPGGNTEAFF,TGCAGCGTTGACCCAGGGGGTAACACTGAAGCTTTCTTT
-,TRBV6-1,TRBJ1-3,-,CASIIAGSGNTIYF,TGTGCCAGCATAATAGCAGGCTCTGGAAACACCATATATTTT
few,TRBV27,TRBJ2-1,TRBD2,CASVSGGVNEQFF,TGTGCCAGCGTTAGCGGGGGGGTCAATGAGCAGTTCTTC
-,TRBV18,TRBJ2-7,-,CASRSDGRGYEQYF,TGTGCCAGCCGCTCGGACGGTCGAGGTTACGAGCAGTACTTC
many,TRBV15,TRBJ2-1,-,CATSSRSTQSSEQFF,TGTGCCACCAGCAGTCGTAGTACGCAATCCAGTGAGCAGTTCTTC
many,TRBV11-2,TRBJ2-1,TRBD2,CASSLDRGVWNEQFF,TGTGCCAGCAGCTTAGATCGGGGGGTTTGGAATGAGCAGTTCTTC
many,TRBV6-5,TRBJ1-4,-,CASSYSSRFNEKLFF,TGTGCCAGCAGTTACTCGTCCAGGTTTAATGAAAAACTGTTTTTT
many,TRBV5-1,TRBJ2-3,TRBD2,CASSYGTTVPDTQYF,TGCGCCAGCAGTTACGGGACTACCGTACCAGATACGCAGTATTTT
many,TRBV3-1,TRBJ2-5,-,CASSQVMSGYVGETQYF,TGTGCCAGCAGCCAAGTAATGTCAGGGTATGTTGGAGAGACCCAGTACTTC
many,TRBV12-3/TRBV12-4,TRBJ2-7,-,CASRLGGAGREQYF,TGTGCCAGCAGGCTGGGTGGGGCAGGGCGTGAGCAGTACTTC
many,TRBV20-1,TRBJ2-7,TRBD2,CSARQPELVAGRYEQYF,TGCAGTGCTAGACAGCCTGAACTGGTAGCGGGGAGGTACGAGCAGTACTTC
few,TRBV5-1,TRBJ2-6,-,CASSLAVLPGEVNVLTF,TGCGCCAGCAGCTTGGCCGTTTTGCCAGGCGAAGTCAACGTCCTGACTTTC
-,TRBV28,TRBJ1-1,-,CASSFLGYDEAFF,TGTGCCAGCAGTTTTTTAGGATATGATGAAGCTTTCTTT
many,TRBV20-1,TRBJ1-2,-,CSASPLSESYGYTF,TGCAGTGCTAGTCCCTTGTCAGAGTCCTATGGCTACACCTTC
many,TRBV5-5,TRBJ2-1,-,CASREPKSLFF,TGTGCCAGCAGGGAACCCAAATCCCTGTTCTTC
few,TRBV20-1,TRBJ2-2,-,CSAPQGPELFF,TGCAGTGCCCCCCAAGGCCCCGAGCTGTTTTTT